A selection of T cell receptor beta chains follows, all from one sample in a study of PD-1 blockade in classical Hodgkin lymphoma. The table came from immunoSEQ multiplex PCR; TCRdb's copy has only in-frame clones and leaves some out. The repertoire holds 2,900 or so clones, with nearly 75% as singletons. Sequenced here: CD8+ T cells from blood, sampled at baseline. All receptors derive from a human donor with classical Hodgkin lymphoma. Each CDR3 is given with its conserved first and last residue. The D gene is left open where the match is weak. Where a row states a size, it is once, few, many or the class of an expanded clone; other rows omit it.

clone size: .; J gene: TRBJ2-1; V gene: TRBV7-8; D gene: TRBD2; CDR3 DNA: TGTGCCAGCAGCCGATATGGGAGTGGGGGGGCCTACAATGAGCAGTTCTTC; CDR3 protein: CASSRYGSGGAYNEQFF
clone size: .; J gene: TRBJ1-2; V gene: TRBV5-1; D gene: .; CDR3 DNA: TGCGCCAGCAGCTGGGACAAGTCCTATGGCTACACCTTC; CDR3 protein: CASSWDKSYGYTF
clone size: .; J gene: TRBJ2-2; V gene: TRBV5-4; D gene: TRBD1; CDR3 DNA: TGTGCCAGCAGCAACCGGGACAGGGGAGGGGCCGGGGAGCTGTTTTTT; CDR3 protein: CASSNRDRGGAGELFF
clone size: .; J gene: TRBJ2-7; V gene: TRBV5-1; D gene: TRBD2; CDR3 DNA: TGCGCCAGCAGCAAGACTAGCGGGGGTCCCCCCTACGAGCAGTACTTC; CDR3 protein: CASSKTSGGPPYEQYF
clone size: few; J gene: TRBJ1-1; V gene: TRBV6-1; D gene: .; CDR3 DNA: TGTGCCAGCATCATGGGCGCTGAAGCTTTCTTT; CDR3 protein: CASIMGAEAFF
clone size: once; J gene: TRBJ2-5; V gene: TRBV15; D gene: .; CDR3 DNA: TGTGCCACCAGCAGAGGAGCGGAGCAAGAGACCCAGTACTTC; CDR3 protein: CATSRGAEQETQYF
clone size: .; J gene: TRBJ1-3; V gene: TRBV10-3; D gene: TRBD1; CDR3 DNA: TGTGCCATCAGTGAATCGACAGGGCCTGGAAACACCATATATTTT; CDR3 protein: CAISESTGPGNTIYF
clone size: .; J gene: TRBJ2-5; V gene: TRBV6-6; D gene: TRBD1; CDR3 DNA: TGTGCCAGCAGTCAGGACAGGGACACGTACCAAGAGACCCAGTACTTC; CDR3 protein: CASSQDRDTYQETQYF
clone size: few; J gene: TRBJ2-7; V gene: TRBV4-1; D gene: .; CDR3 DNA: TGCGCCAGCAGCCAAGACGGCTCTTACGAGCAGTACTTC; CDR3 protein: CASSQDGSYEQYF
clone size: few; J gene: TRBJ2-2; V gene: TRBV7-9; D gene: TRBD2; CDR3 DNA: TGTGCCGGAGAGGGACTAGCGGGCATAAACACCGGGGAGCTGTTTTTT; CDR3 protein: CAGEGLAGINTGELFF
clone size: few; J gene: TRBJ2-3; V gene: TRBV6-5; D gene: .; CDR3 DNA: TGTGCCAGCAGTCAGGAGGACAGCCTCACAGATACGCAGTATTTT; CDR3 protein: CASSQEDSLTDTQYF
clone size: .; J gene: TRBJ1-5; V gene: TRBV5-4; D gene: .; CDR3 DNA: TGTGCCAGCAGCTTGCGAGGGGAAGGCAATCAGCCCCAGCATTTT; CDR3 protein: CASSLRGEGNQPQHF
clone size: .; J gene: TRBJ1-1; V gene: TRBV19; D gene: .; CDR3 DNA: TGTGCCAGTAGTCTTTCCAGGGAGCTGAACACTGAAGCTTTCTTT; CDR3 protein: CASSLSRELNTEAFF
clone size: few; J gene: TRBJ2-7; V gene: TRBV2; D gene: TRBD1; CDR3 DNA: TGTGCCAGCAGTGAACATCCTCCGGGACAGGGGGCTGACGAGCAGTACTTC; CDR3 protein: CASSEHPPGQGADEQYF
clone size: .; J gene: TRBJ1-1; V gene: TRBV7-9; D gene: TRBD1; CDR3 DNA: TGTGCCAGCAGCTCCCGGACAGGGACGAACACTGAAGCTTTCTTT; CDR3 protein: CASSSRTGTNTEAFF
clone size: .; J gene: TRBJ1-5; V gene: TRBV5-6; D gene: .; CDR3 DNA: TGTGCCAGCAGCTCGAGTCAGGGAGACCTCTCGGATAGCAATCAGCCCCAGCATTTT; CDR3 protein: CASSSSQGDLSDSNQPQHF